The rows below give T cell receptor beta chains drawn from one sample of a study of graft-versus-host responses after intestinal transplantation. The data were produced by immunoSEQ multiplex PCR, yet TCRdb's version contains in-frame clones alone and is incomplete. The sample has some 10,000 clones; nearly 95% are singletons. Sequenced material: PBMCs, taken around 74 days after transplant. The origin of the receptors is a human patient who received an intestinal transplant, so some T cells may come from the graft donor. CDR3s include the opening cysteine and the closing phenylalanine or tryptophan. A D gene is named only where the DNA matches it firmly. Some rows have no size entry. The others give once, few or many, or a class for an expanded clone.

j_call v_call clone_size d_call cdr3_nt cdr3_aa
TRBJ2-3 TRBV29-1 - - TGCAGCGCCGTTCCTAGCGCAGATACGCAGTATTTT CSAVPSADTQYF
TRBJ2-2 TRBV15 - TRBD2 TGTGCCACCAGCATCCTGACTAGCGGCCCCCCGGTGACCGGGGAGCTGTTTTTT CATSILTSGPPVTGELFF
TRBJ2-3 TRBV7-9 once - TGTGCCAGCAGCTTAGGAACAGATACGCAGTATTTT CASSLGTDTQYF
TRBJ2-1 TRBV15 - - TGTGCCACCAGCAGAGCGGGGGGCAGGAACCTATACAATGAGCAGTTCTTC CATSRAGGRNLYNEQFF
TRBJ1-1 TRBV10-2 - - TGCGCCAGCAATGCAGAGGTGAACACTGAAGCTTTCTTT CASNAEVNTEAFF
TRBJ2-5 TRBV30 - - TGTGCCTGGAGTCCCGACCTACCGGGCCTTGTAGTAGAGACCCAGTACTTC CAWSPDLPGLVVETQYF
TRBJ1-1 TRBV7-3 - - TGTGCCAGCAGCTTCGGACGGCCAGCTTTCTTT CASSFGRPAFF
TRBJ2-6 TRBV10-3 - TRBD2 TGTGCCATCAGTGAGTCACTAGCGGGAGATTCAGGGGCCAACGTCCTGACTTTC CAISESLAGDSGANVLTF
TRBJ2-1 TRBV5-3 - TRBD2 TGTGCCAGAAGCTTGACACCGGGACTAGCGGGACCGAGCTCCTACAATGAGCAGTTCTTC CARSLTPGLAGPSSYNEQFF
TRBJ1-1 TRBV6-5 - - TGTGCCAGCAGTCCGACGGGGACTGAAGCTTTCTTT CASSPTGTEAFF
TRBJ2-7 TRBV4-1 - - TGCGCCAGCAGCCAAGCCCCGGCGGACGAGCAGTACTTC CASSQAPADEQYF
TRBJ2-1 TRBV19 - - TGTGCCAGTAGTGGCAAAAGCTCCTACAATGAGCAGTTCTTC CASSGKSSYNEQFF
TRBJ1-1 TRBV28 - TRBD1 TGTGCCAGCAGGCTACAGGGGGTACTTACTGAAGCTTTCTTT CASRLQGVLTEAFF
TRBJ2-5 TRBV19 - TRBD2 TGTGCCAGTAGCCCTGGGACTAGCGGCGCCCTTGGGACCCAGTACTTC CASSPGTSGALGTQYF
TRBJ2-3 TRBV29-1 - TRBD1 TGCAGCGTACGAGGGACAGGGGTCAACACAGATACGCAGTATTTT CSVRGTGVNTDTQYF
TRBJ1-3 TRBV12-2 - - TGTGCAAAAGATGGGTGCTGGATCAGGGTTTTATCTGGAAACACCATATATTTT CAKDGCWIRVLSGNTIYF
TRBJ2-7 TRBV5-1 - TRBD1 TGCGCCAGCAGCTTCGGGGCTGTGGTGCAGGGGGCCGGCTCCTACGAGCAGTACTTC CASSFGAVVQGAGSYEQYF
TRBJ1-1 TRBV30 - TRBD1 TGTGCCTGGAGTGGGATACAGGGGCGGAACACTGAAGCTTTCTTT CAWSGIQGRNTEAFF
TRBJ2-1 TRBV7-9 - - TGTGCCAGCAGCTTACTACCAAAACCGGAAGCATACAATGAGCAGTTCTTC CASSLLPKPEAYNEQFF
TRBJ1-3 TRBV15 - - TGTGCCACCAGCCCTACAGTGAACTCTGGAAACACCATATATTTT CATSPTVNSGNTIYF
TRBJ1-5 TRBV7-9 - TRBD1 TGTGCCAGCAGCCCGGGGACAGTTAGCAATCAGCCCCAGCATTTT CASSPGTVSNQPQHF
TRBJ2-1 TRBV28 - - TGTGCCAGCAGGACTACCTCCTCGGCTGTCAATGAGCAGTTCTTC CASRTTSSAVNEQFF
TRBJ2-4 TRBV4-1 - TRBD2 TGCGCCAGCAGCCAAGTTGGGGGACTAGACCTAGCCAAAAACATTCAGTACTTC CASSQVGGLDLAKNIQYF
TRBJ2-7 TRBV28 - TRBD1 TGTGCCAGCTGGGACAGGGGCTACGAGCAGTACTTC CASWDRGYEQYF
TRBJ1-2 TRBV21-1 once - TGTGCCAGCAGCAGGGGACAGGGGAATGGCTACACCTTC CASSRGQGNGYTF